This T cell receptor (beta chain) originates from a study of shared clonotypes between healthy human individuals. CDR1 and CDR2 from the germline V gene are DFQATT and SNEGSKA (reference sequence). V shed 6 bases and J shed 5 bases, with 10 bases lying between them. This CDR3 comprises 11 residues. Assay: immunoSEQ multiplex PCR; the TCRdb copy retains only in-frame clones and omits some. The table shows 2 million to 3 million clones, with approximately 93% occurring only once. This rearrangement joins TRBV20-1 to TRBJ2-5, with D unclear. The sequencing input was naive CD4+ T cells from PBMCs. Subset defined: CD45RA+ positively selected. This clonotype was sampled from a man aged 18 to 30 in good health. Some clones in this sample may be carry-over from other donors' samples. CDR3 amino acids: CSALGSETQYF. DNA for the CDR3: TGCAGTGCCTTAGGATCGGAGACCCAGTACTTC.